This TCR beta chain was recorded in a study of regulatory T cells in long-lasting Graves disease. The TCR beta library used iRepertoire HTBI primers with Arm-PCR amplification of CDR3. TCRdb redid the calling of the multiplex PCR reads with MiXCR, one entry per CDR3 protein. The sample lists roughly 320,000 distinct CDR3 sequences; around 17% were seen once. Study-level findings and limits: Favored usage of TRBV28, TRBJ1-2 and TRBJ2-5 was recorded in persistent disease.

This clonotype has a count of ten or more. Its antigen remains unknown. Time point noted: newly diagnosed GD, antithyroid drugs for less than 3 months. PBMC RNA served as the TCR library source. Trimming stripped 5 bases from V and 8 bases from J, with 15 bases between. The CDR3 consists of 14 residues. Germline values: CDR1 LNHNV, CDR2 YYDKDF (reference sequence). These data were also filed under a second study, of T cells in Graves' hyperthyroidism and ophthalmopathy. This second report adds: Those patients with uncontrolled infection, other autoimmune disease, pregnancy or lactation were excluded. When the TCR CDR3 underwent first-round RT-PCR, the HTBI primer set was used. Most expanded thyroid clonotypes above 0.001 also appeared in blood.

The clonotype was recovered from a middle-aged man with Graves disease. The chain has TRBV15 and TRBJ1-4; D may be TRBD1 (5 bases). The sample in question was peripheral blood mononuclear cells (PBMCs), obtained at new diagnosis, from a patient treated with antithyroid drugs. CDR3 protein: CATSRAGFEEKLFF. The CDR3 region has the DNA TGTGCCACCAGCCGAGCAGGGTTTGAAGAAAAACTGTTTTTT. Full variable domain (outside the CDR3, taken from reference TRBV15 and TRBJ1-4): DAMVIQNPRYQVTQFGKPVTLSCSQTLNHNVMYWYQQKSSQAPKLLFHYYDKDFNNEADTPDNFQSRRPNTSFCFLDIRSPGLGDTAMYLCATSRAGFEEKLFFGSGTQLSVL.